This T cell receptor (beta chain) was identified in a study of CD8+ T cells in alopecia areata (dated by TCRdb to 2016 to 2019). Looking at the study overall: The treated patients, all with moderate-to-severe alopecia areata, were enrolled in an open-label pilot trial of oral tofacitinib given at 5 to 10 mg twice daily. Tofacitinib was given for 6 to 18 months, followed by 6 months of follow-up off drug to assess delayed response and recurrence. For the treated patients, the SALT score, which quantifies what percentage of scalp surface area is affected, served as the measure of disease severity. High-throughput TCRbeta sequencing was used to examine T cell clonal expansion in alopecia areata in both the C3H/HeJ mouse model and human patients. On the human side, TCRbeta sequencing was run on scalp tissue and on sorted CD4+ and CD8+ peripheral blood T cells from healthy controls and from alopecia areata patients with either patchy or totalis/universalis disease. Patients on tofacitinib were biopsied at baseline and after 4 and 24 weeks of treatment, and several of the patients also had a later scalp biopsy. Scalp clonality was compared across normal scalp (n=4), patchy alopecia areata scalp (n=8), and alopecia totalis/universalis scalp (n=8). RNA was obtained with the PAXgene miRNA kit for fixed scalp, the miRNeasy kit for PBMCs, and the RNeasy kit for mouse skin. immunoSEQ multiplex PCR using 35 Vbeta forward primers and 13 Jbeta reverse primers was used to amplify TCRbeta CDR3 regions.

Library preparation was by the immunoSEQ multiplex PCR assay. RNA was extracted from all samples and reverse transcribed into cDNA, which served as template for TCR sequencing. SuperScript III was used for first-strand cDNA synthesis, primed with a 2:1 mix of oligo-dT and random hexamers. A synthetic immune receptor repertoire was used to assess amplification bias, and residual bias was removed computationally. The original methods were these. Raw reads were preprocessed to remove errors, and CDR3 was defined according to IMGT conventions as the region from the conserved cysteine to phenylalanine. To get clonality, Shannon entropy was normalized by log2 of the number of productive unique TCRs and the result was subtracted from 1. CD4 or CD8 identity of scalp clones was inferred by cross-referencing scalp TCRbeta sequences with sorted blood CD4 and CD8 repertoires. In TCRdb, the immuneACCESS table is reduced to in-frame sequences with V and J assigned. These tables do not hold every clone; where another copy was compared, an unresolved V gene accounts for under half, and the others remain unexplained. The V and J calls and clone size were taken over from that table, and D and trimming were inferred from the DNA. Recorded for this sample are approximately 200,000 clones; 55% to 75% of them occurred a single time. The ten largest account for 5.5% of the sample.

The germline ends are 4 bases apart after V is trimmed by 5 bases and J by 3 bases. CDR1 and CDR2 are drawn from the germline V gene: SGHTA, FQGNSA. The CDR3 spans 11 residues, from the cysteine through the phenylalanine. The only DNA kept is the CDR3, 33 bases in frame from the first base. The time point label, read with the paper, signifies: around 26 weeks on oral tofacitinib. Per the publication, the treatment or condition label means: oral pan-JAK inhibitor, 5-10 mg twice daily. Lesional scalp punch biopsies and peripheral blood were obtained from alopecia areata patients. PBMCs were isolated by density centrifugation and stained for CD3, CD4 and CD8, after which CD4+ and CD8+ T cells were sorted on a FACSAria. Comments on this clone: Its antigen is unknown. No quality values exist for individual bases; no much larger clone is one base distant. Other DNA sequences in this sample translate to the same CDR3.

Overall study results and their limits: Tofacitinib significantly lowered scalp clonality and the number of expanded CD8+ clones among the top 100 scalp clones. Shared TCR sequences between patients were less evident than in mice, which may be partly attributable to HLA diversity in the patient population. Lesional scalp, especially in alopecia totalis/universalis, showed higher clonality and more expanded CD8+ clones than normal scalp, suggesting antigenic drive. Resident alphabeta T cells in normal human skin are also sequenced, complicating scalp TCR repertoire analysis, unlike mouse skin dominated by gammadelta T cells. During tofacitinib treatment, many expanded lesional clones remained in scalp and blood, and this persistence may partly explain relapse after treatment is stopped. Because the treated cohort was small and included a single nonresponder, larger studies are needed to assess links between baseline CD8+ expansion and response.

The sample consisted of CD4+ T cells sorted from blood, taken at week 24, from a patient treated with tofacitinib. The rearranged chain carries TRBV7-2 and TRBJ1-2, with the D gene not clear enough to name. The sequence was collected from a human donor with alopecia areata. At the DNA level, the sequence is TGTGCCAGCAGCCTCTACTATGGCTACACCTTC. This gives the protein CASSLYYGYTF.